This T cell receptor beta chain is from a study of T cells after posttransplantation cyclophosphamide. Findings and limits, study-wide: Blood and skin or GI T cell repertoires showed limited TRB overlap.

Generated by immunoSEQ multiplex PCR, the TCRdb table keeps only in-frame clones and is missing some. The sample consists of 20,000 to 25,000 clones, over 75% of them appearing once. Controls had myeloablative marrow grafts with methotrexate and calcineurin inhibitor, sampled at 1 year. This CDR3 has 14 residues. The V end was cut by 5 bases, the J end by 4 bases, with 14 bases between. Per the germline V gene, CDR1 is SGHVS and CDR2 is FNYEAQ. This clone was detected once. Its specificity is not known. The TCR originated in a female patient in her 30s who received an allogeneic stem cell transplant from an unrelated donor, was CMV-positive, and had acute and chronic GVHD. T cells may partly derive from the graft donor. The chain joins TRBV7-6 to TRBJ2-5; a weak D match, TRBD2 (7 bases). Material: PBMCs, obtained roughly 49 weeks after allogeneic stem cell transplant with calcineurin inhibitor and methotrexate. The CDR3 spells CASSPLGGRETQYF. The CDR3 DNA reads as TGTGCCAGCAGCCCGCTCGGGGGGCGAGAGACCCAGTACTTC. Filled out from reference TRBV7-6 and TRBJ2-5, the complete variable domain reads GAGVSQSPRYKVTKRGQDVALRCDPISGHVSLYWYRQALGQGPEFLTYFNYEAQQDKSGLPNDRFSAERPEGSISTLTIQRTEQRDSAMYRCASSPLGGRETQYFGPGTRLLVL.